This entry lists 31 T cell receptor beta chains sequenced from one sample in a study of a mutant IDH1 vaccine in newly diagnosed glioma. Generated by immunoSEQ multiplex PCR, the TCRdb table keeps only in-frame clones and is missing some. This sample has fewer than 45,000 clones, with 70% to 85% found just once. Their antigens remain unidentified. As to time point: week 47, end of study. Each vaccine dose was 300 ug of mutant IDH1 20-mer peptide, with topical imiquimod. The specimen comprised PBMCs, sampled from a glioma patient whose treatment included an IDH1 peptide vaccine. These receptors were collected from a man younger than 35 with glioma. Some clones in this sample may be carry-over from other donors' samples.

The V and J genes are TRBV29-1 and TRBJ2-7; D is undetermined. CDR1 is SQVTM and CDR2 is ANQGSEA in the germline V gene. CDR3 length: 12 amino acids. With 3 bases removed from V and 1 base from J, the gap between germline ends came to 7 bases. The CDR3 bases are TGCAGCGTTGACGTTGGATCCTACGAGCAGTACTTC. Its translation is CSVDVGSYEQYF.

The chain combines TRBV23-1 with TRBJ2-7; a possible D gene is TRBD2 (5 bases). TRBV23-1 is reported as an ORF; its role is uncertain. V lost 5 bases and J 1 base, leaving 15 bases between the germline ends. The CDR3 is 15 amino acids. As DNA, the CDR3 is TGCGCCAGCAGTACCAACGGACGGGATTCCTACGAGCAGTACTTC. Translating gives CASSTNGRDSYEQYF.

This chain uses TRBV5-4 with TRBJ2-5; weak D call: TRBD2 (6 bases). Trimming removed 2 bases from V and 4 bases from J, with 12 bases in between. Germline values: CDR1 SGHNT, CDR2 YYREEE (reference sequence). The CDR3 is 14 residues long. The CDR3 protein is CASSFEKGGETQYF. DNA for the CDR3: TGTGCCAGCAGCTTCGAGAAGGGAGGAGAGACCCAGTACTTC.

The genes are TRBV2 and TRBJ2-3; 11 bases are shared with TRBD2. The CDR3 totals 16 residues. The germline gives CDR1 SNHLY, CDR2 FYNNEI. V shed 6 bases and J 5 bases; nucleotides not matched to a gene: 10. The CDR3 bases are TGTGCCAGCAGCAGAACTAGCGGGAGAGCGGTAGATACGCAGTATTTT. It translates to CASSRTSGRAVDTQYF.

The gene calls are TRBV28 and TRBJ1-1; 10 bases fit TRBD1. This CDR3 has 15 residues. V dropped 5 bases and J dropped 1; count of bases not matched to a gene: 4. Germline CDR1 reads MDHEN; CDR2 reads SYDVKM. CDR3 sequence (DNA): TGTGCCAGCAGTCGACAGGGGGCCACGAACACTGAAGCTTTCTTT. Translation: CASSRQGATNTEAFF.

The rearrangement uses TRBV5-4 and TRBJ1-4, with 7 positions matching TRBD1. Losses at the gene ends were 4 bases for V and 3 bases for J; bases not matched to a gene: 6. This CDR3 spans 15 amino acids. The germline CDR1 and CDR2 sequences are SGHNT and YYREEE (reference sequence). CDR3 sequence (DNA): TGTGCCAGCAGCCGGGACAGTGAGGCTAATGAAAAACTGTTTTTT. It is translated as CASSRDSEANEKLFF.

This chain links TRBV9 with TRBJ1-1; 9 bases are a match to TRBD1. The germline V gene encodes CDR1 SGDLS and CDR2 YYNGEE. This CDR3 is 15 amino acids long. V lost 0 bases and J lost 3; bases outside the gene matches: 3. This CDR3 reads CASSVVGQGHTEAFF. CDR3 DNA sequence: TGTGCCAGCAGCGTAGTGGGACAGGGCCACACTGAAGCTTTCTTT.

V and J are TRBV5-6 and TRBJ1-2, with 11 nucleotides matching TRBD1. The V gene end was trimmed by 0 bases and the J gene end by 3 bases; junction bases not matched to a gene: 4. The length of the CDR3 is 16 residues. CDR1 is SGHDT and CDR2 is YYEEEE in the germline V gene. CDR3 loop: CASSLVGQGAYYGYTF. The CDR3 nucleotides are TGTGCCAGCAGCTTGGTAGGACAGGGGGCATACTATGGCTACACCTTC. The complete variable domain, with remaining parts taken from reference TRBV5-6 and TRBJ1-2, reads DAGVTQSPTHLIKTRGQQVTLRCSPKSGHDTVSWYQQALGQGPQFIFQYYEEEERQRGNFPDRFSGHQFPNYSSELNVNALLLGDSALYLCASSLVGQGAYYGYTFGSGTRLTVV.

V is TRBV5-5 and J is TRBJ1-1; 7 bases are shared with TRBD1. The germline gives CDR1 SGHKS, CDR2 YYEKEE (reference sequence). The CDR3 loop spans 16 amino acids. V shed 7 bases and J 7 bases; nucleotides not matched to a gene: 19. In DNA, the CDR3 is TGTGCCAGCCGCCGACAGGGCCCCACCCTGGTCGATGAAGCTTTCTTT. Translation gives CASRRQGPTLVDEAFF.

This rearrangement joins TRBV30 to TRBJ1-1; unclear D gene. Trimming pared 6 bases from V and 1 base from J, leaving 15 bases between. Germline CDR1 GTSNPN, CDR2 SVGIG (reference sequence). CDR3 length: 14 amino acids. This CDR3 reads CACQVYSSNTEAFF. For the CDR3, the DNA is TGTGCCTGCCAGGTTTACAGCTCGAACACTGAAGCTTTCTTT.

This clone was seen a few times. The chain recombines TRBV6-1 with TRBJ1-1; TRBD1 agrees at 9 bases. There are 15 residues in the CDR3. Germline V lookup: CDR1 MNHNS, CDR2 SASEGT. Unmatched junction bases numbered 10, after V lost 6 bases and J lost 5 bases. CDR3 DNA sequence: TGTGCCAGCAGGGACAGGGGTTGGGTGAGGACTGAAGCTTTCTTT. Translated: CASRDRGWVRTEAFF.

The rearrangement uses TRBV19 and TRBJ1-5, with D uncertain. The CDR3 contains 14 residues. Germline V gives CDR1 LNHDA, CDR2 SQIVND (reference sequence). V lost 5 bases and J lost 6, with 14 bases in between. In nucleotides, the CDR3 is TGTGCCAGTAGTGTCGACCGGGCGGCTCAGCCCCAGCATTTT. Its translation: CASSVDRAAQPQHF.

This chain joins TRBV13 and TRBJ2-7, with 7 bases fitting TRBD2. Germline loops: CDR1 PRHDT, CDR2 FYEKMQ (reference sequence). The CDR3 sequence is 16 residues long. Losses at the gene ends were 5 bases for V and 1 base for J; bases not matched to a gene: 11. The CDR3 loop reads CASSPRGREASYEQYF. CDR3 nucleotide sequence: TGTGCCAGCAGCCCCCGAGGACGGGAGGCTTCCTACGAGCAGTACTTC.

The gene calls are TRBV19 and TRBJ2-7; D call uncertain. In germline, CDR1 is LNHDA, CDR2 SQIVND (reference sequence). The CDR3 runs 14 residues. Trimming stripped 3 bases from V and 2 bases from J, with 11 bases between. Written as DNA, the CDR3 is TGTGCCAGTAGTATTAACAGAAACACCTACGAGCAGTACTTC. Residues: CASSINRNTYEQYF. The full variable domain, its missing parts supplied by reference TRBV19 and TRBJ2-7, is DGGITQSPKYLFRKEGQNVTLSCEQNLNHDAMYWYRQDPGQGLRLIYYSQIVNDFQKGDIAEGYSVSREKKESFPLTVTSAQKNPTAFYLCASSINRNTYEQYFGPGTRLTVT.

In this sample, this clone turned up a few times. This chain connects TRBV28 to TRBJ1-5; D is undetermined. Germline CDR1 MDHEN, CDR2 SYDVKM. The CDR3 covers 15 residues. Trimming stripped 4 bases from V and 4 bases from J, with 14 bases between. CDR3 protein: CASSSPGSKNQPQHF. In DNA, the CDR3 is TGTGCCAGCAGTTCCCCTGGGTCAAAAAATCAGCCCCAGCATTTT.

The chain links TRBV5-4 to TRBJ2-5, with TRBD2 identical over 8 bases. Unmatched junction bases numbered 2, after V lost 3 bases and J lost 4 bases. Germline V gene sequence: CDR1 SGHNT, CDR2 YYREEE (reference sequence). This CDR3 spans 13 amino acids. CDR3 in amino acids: CASSSGGAETQYF. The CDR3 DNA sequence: TGTGCCAGCAGCTCGGGGGGGGCAGAGACCCAGTACTTC.

DNA of the CDR3: TGTGCCTGGAGTGTACAAACCTACACTGAAGCTTTCTTT. Translation gives CAWSVQTYTEAFF. The V and J genes are TRBV30 and TRBJ1-1; D gene uncertain. CDR1 GTSNPN and CDR2 SVGIG come from the germline V gene (reference sequence). CDR3 length: 13 amino acids. V dropped 0 bases and J dropped 3 bases, with 8 bases sitting between them.

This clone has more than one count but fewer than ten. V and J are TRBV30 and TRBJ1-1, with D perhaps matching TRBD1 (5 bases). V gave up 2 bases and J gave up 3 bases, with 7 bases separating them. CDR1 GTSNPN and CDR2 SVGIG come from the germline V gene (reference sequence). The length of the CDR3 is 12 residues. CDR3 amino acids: CAWSWGYTEAFF. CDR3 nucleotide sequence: TGTGCCTGGAGTTGGGGCTACACTGAAGCTTTCTTT.

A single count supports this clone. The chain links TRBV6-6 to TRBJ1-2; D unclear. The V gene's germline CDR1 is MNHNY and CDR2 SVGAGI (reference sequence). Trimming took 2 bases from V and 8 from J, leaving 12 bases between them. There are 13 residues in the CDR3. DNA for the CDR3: TGTGCCAGCAGTTACCCGGCAGGCGAGGGCTACACCTTC. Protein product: CASSYPAGEGYTF.

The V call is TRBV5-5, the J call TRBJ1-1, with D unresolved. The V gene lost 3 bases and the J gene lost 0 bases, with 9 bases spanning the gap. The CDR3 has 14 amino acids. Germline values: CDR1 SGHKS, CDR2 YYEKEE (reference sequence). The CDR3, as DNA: TGTGCCAGCAGCTGGACGGCTATGAACACTGAAGCTTTCTTT. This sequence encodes CASSWTAMNTEAFF.

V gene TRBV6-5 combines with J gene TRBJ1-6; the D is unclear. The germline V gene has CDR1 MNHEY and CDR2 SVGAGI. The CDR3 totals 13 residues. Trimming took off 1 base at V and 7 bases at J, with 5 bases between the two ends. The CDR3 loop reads CASSYWRNSPLHF. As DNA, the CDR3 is TGTGCCAGCAGTTACTGGCGGAATTCACCCCTCCACTTT.

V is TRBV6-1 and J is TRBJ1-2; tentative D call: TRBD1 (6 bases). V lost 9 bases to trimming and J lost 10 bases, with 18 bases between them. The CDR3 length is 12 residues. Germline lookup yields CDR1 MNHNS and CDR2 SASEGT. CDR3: CASTGHLIDYTF. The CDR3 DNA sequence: TGTGCCAGTACGGGACACCTTATTGACTACACCTTC.

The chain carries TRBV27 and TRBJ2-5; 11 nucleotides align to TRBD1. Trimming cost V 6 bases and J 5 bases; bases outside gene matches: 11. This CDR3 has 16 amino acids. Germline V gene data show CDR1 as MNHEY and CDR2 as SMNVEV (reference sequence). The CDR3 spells CASSRGQGALRETQYF. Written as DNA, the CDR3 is TGTGCCAGCAGCCGCGGACAGGGGGCTTTAAGGGAGACCCAGTACTTC.

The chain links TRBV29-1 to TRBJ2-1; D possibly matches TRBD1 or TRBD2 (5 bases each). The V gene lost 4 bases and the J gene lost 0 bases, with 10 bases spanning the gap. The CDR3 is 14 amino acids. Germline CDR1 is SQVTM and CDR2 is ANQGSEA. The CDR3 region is CSVVGTYSYNEQFF. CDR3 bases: TGCAGCGTTGTCGGGACGTACTCCTACAATGAGCAGTTCTTC.

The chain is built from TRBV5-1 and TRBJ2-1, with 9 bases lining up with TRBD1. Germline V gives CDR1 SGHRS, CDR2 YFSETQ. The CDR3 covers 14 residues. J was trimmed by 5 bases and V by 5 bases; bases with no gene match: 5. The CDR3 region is CASRDRGFNNEQFF. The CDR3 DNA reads TGCGCCAGCAGGGACAGGGGATTTAACAATGAGCAGTTCTTC.

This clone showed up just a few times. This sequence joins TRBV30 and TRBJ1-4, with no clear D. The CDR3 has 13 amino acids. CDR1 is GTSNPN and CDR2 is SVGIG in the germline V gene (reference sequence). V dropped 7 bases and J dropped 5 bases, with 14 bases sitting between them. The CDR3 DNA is TGTGCCTCTTCGGGGTCGAGGAATGAAAAACTGTTTTTT. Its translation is CASSGSRNEKLFF.

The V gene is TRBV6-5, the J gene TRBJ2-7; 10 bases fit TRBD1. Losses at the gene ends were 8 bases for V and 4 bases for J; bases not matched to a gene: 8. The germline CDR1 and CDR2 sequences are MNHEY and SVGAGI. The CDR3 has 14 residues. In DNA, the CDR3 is TGTGCCAGCTGGGGGACAGGGGTACTATACGAGCAGTACTTC. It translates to CASWGTGVLYEQYF.

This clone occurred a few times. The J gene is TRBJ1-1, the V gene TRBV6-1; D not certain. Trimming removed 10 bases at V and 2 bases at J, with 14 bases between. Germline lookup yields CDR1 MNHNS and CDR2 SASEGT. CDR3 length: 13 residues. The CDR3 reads CATTTLTNTEAFF. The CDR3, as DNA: TGTGCCACCACGACCCTTACTAACACTGAAGCTTTCTTT.

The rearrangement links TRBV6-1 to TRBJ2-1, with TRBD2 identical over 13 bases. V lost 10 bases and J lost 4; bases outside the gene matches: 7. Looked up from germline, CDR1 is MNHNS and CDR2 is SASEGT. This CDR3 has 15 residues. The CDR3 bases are TGTGCCACCCGGACTAGCGGGGGCAATTACAATGAGCAGTTCTTC. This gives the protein CATRTSGGNYNEQFF.

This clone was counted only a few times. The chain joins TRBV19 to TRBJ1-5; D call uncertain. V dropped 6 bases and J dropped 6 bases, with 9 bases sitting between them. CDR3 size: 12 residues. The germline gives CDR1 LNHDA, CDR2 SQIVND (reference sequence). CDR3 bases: TGTGCCAGTAGCCCGGAGGGTCAGCCCCAGCATTTT. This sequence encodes CASSPEGQPQHF.

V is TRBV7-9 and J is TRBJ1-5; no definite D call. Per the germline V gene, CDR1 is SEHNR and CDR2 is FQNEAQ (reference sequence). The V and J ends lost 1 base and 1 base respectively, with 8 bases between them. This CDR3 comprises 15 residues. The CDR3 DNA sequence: TGTGCCAGCAGCTTAGGGGTAGGGAGCAATCAGCCCCAGCATTTT. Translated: CASSLGVGSNQPQHF.